The source of this T cell receptor (beta chain) is a study of shared clonotypes between healthy human individuals. The length of the CDR3 is 14 residues. Between the trimmed V and J ends, which lost 4 bases and 4 bases, there was a span of 14 bases. CDR1 is SGHAT, CDR2 FQNNGV, per germline. Method: immunoSEQ multiplex PCR; TCRdb's copy keeps in-frame clones and lacks some. This table has 2,500,000 or so clones, approximately 93% appearing once. This sequence joins TRBV11-2 and TRBJ2-7, with a possible D match to TRBD2 (7 bases). Sequencing input: naive CD4+ T cells from PBMCs. Subset in this sample: CD45RA+ positively selected. The TCR originated in a man aged 18 to 29 in good health. Some clones in this sample may be carry-over from other donors' samples. The CDR3 region has the DNA TGTGCCAGCAGCTGGGAGGGGGGAGTGTACGAGCAGTACTTC. Translated, it gives CASSWEGGVYEQYF.